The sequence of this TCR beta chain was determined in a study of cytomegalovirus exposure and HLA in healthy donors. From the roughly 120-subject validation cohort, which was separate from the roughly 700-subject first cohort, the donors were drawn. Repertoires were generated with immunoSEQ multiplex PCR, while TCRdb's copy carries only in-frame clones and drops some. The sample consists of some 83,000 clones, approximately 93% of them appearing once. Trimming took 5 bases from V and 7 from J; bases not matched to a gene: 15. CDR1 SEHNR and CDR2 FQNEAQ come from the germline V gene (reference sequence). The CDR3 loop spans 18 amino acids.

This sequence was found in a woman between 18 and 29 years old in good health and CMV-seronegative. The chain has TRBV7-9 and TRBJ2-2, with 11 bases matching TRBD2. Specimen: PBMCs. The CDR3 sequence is CASSTRMLAGGFGGELFF. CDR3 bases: TGTGCCAGCAGCACCCGCATGCTAGCGGGAGGATTTGGCGGGGAGCTGTTTTTT. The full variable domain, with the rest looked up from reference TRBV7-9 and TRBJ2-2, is DTGVSQNPRHKITKRGQNVTFRCDPISEHNRLYWYRQTLGQGPEFLTYFQNEAQLEKSRLLSDRFSAERPKGSFSTLEIQRTEQGDSAMYLCASSTRMLAGGFGGELFFGEGSRLTVL.